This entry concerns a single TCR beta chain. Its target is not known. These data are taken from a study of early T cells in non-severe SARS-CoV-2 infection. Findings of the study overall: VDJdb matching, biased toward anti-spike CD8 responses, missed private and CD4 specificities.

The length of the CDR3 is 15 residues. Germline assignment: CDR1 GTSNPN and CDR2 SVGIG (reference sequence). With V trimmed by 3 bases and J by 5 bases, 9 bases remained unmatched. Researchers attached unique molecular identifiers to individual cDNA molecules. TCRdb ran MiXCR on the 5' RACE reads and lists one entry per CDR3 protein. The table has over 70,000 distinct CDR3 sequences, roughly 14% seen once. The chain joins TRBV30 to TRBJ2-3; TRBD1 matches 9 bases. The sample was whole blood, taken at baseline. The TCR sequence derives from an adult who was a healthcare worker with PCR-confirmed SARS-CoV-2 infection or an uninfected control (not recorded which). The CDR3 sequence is CAWRPTGGVGDTQYF. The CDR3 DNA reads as TGTGCCTGGAGGCCCACAGGGGGCGTTGGAGATACGCAGTATTTT.